Below, 11 T cell receptor beta chains from the same sample are listed, as sequenced in a study of OX40 agonist ivuxolimab in advanced cancers. The method was immunoSEQ multiplex PCR; TCRdb's version includes in-frame clones alone and lacks a portion of them. The sample consists of 60,000 to 70,000 clones, around 90% of them appearing once. Sequences were derived from CD4+ or CD8+ T cells sorted from blood, sampled in a trial of the OX40 agonist ivuxolimab. The receptors were gathered from an adult with an advanced solid tumor such as melanoma, head and neck, liver or kidney cancer.

The chain has TRBV12-5 and TRBJ2-3; D unclear. CDR1 is LGHNT and CDR2 is FRNRAP in the germline V gene. Trimming took off 3 bases at V and 0 bases at J, with 10 bases between the two ends. The CDR3 has 15 residues. The CDR3 region has the DNA TGTGCTAGTGGTTTCGGTGTGGGAAGCACAGATACGCAGTATTTT. Protein: CASGFGVGSTDTQYF.

CDR3 loop: CASSFLGQNYGYTF. The CDR3 nucleotides read TGTGCCAGCAGCTTTTTAGGACAAAACTATGGCTACACCTTC. This rearrangement joins TRBV11-2 to TRBJ1-2; maybe TRBD1 (5 bases). CDR1 and CDR2 (germline): SGHAT, FQNNGV. This CDR3 region has 14 residues. V was shortened by 3 bases and J by 2 bases, with 10 bases between the two germline ends. The whole variable domain, filled in from reference TRBV11-2 and TRBJ1-2, reads EAGVAQSPRYKIIEKRQSVAFWCNPISGHATLYWYQQILGQGPKLLIQFQNNGVVDDSQLPKDRFSAERLKGVDSTLKIQPAKLEDSAVYLCASSFLGQNYGYTFGSGTRLTVV.

The genes are TRBV19 and TRBJ1-2; the match to TRBD1 covers 9 bases. The germline V gene encodes CDR1 LNHDA and CDR2 SQIVND (reference sequence). V trimming: 6 bases; J trimming: 5 bases; junction bases outside the gene matches: 7. This CDR3 has 14 amino acids. In DNA, the CDR3 is TGTGCCAGTAGAACAACGGGGACAGGGTATGGCTACACCTTC. Protein sequence: CASRTTGTGYGYTF. Full variable domain (outside the CDR3, taken from reference TRBV19 and TRBJ1-2): DGGITQSPKYLFRKEGQNVTLSCEQNLNHDAMYWYRQDPGQGLRLIYYSQIVNDFQKGDIAEGYSVSREKKESFPLTVTSAQKNPTAFYLCASRTTGTGYGYTFGSGTRLTVV.

The chain employs TRBV19 and TRBJ2-6; D is unclear. Germline CDR1 LNHDA, CDR2 SQIVND (reference sequence). V gave up 0 bases and J gave up 0 bases, with 9 bases separating them. This CDR3 is 17 amino acids long. The CDR3 is CASSIDQWVSGANVLTF. The CDR3 nucleotides read TGTGCCAGTAGTATAGATCAGTGGGTCTCTGGGGCCAACGTCCTGACTTTC.

V and J are TRBV9 and TRBJ1-1; 7 nucleotides line up with TRBD1. Germline CDR1 reads SGDLS; CDR2 reads YYNGEE. The CDR3 has 13 amino acids. Trimming took 9 bases from V and 3 from J; bases not matched to a gene: 8. CDR3 bases: TGTGCCACCTCGGCGCAGGGGGACACTGAAGCTTTCTTT. Its translation: CATSAQGDTEAFF.

This chain links TRBV4-2 with TRBJ2-5; no clear D. The V end was cut by 0 bases, the J end by 8 bases, with 19 bases between. The CDR3 spans 16 residues. Germline V gene sequence: CDR1 LGHNA, CDR2 YNFKEQ. The CDR3 loop reads CASSQDRPTVGYTQYF. CDR3 nucleotide sequence: TGTGCCAGCAGCCAAGATAGACCTACCGTCGGGTATACCCAGTACTTC.

The chain employs TRBV7-3 and TRBJ1-6; D might be TRBD1 (5 bases). This CDR3 region has 14 residues. CDR1 is SGHTA and CDR2 is FQGTGA in the germline V gene. V lost 5 bases to trimming and J lost 8 bases, with 13 bases between them. The chain's CDR3 is CASSLTEIDSPLHF. CDR3 bases: TGTGCCAGCAGCCTGACAGAAATCGATTCACCCCTCCACTTT.

The J gene is TRBJ2-2, the V gene TRBV7-2; no firm D call. Germline V lookup: CDR1 SGHTA, CDR2 FQGNSA. The ends were cut back, 5 bases at V and 4 bases at J, with 14 bases in the middle. This CDR3 region has 15 residues. In DNA, the CDR3 is TGTGCCAGCAGCCGTAATTTTAGAGGCACCGGGGAGCTGTTTTTT. It encodes CASSRNFRGTGELFF.

On this clone: Other DNA sequences in this sample translate to the same CDR3. This chain uses TRBV5-1 with TRBJ2-5; 8 nucleotides line up with TRBD2. J lost 3 bases, V lost 4 bases, and 8 bases had no gene match. CDR3 length equals 15 residues. Germline CDR1 and CDR2: SGHRS and YFSETQ. The CDR3 reads CASSLRGAEKETQYF. CDR3 DNA: TGCGCCAGCAGCCTGCGGGGGGCCGAAAAAGAGACCCAGTACTTC.

A few counts support this clone. The V call is TRBV7-3, the J call TRBJ2-7; D remains unclear. Trimming removed 3 bases at V and 6 bases at J, with 12 bases between. The CDR3 spans 13 residues. Germline V lookup: CDR1 SGHTA, CDR2 FQGTGA. Here the CDR3 reads CASSLTPLGEQYF. The CDR3 DNA follows: TGTGCCAGCAGCTTGACCCCTCTGGGCGAGCAGTACTTC. Based on the CDR3 plus reference TRBV7-3 and TRBJ2-7, the full variable domain is GAGVSQTPSNKVTEKGKYVELRCDPISGHTALYWYRQSLGQGPEFLIYFQGTGAADDSGLPNDRFFAVRPEGSVSTLKIQRTERGDSAVYLCASSLTPLGEQYFGPGTRLTVT.

The chain recombines TRBV10-1 with TRBJ2-7; 8 nucleotides agree with TRBD2. V gave up 0 bases and J gave up 6 bases; unmatched junction bases: 10. This CDR3 region has 16 residues. CDR1 is WNHNN and CDR2 is SYGVQD in the germline V gene (reference sequence). Here the CDR3 DNA reads TGCGCCAGCAGTGAGTCGAGGCTAGCGGGCGTCAGCGAGCAGTACTTC. This sequence encodes CASSESRLAGVSEQYF.